The 27 T cell receptor beta chains in this list originate from one sample, sequenced in a study of blood T cell repertoires in COVID-19. Generated by immunoSEQ multiplex PCR, the TCRdb table keeps only in-frame clones and is missing some. The sample includes about 350,000 clones, 87% of them seen just once. Sequencing was done on a sample of PBMCs or T cells enriched from blood (not recorded which). These receptors all come from a woman aged 25 to 45 who had recovered from COVID-19.

The rearrangement joins TRBV30 to TRBJ2-7, with D perhaps matching TRBD1 (7 bases). This CDR3 has 15 amino acids. Germline CDR1 reads GTSNPN; CDR2 reads SVGIG (reference sequence). V lost 2 bases, J lost 3 bases, and 17 bases lay in between. As DNA, the CDR3 is TGTGCCTGGAGTCCGCCCAGGGGGGACAGCTACGAGCAGTACTTC. It specifies CAWSPPRGDSYEQYF.

This chain links TRBV5-1 with TRBJ1-1, with unresolved D. The CDR3 runs 11 residues. CDR1 is SGHRS, CDR2 YFSETQ, per germline. V gave up 8 bases and J gave up 3 bases, with 8 bases separating them. The CDR3 loop is CASKRDTEAFF. CDR3 nucleotide sequence: TGCGCCAGTAAACGGGACACTGAAGCTTTCTTT.

The chain couples TRBV28 to TRBJ1-3; D call uncertain. The germline gives CDR1 MDHEN, CDR2 SYDVKM. The CDR3 has 17 amino acids. The V end lost 3 bases, the J end lost 2 bases, and 17 bases lay between the germline ends. The CDR3 nucleotides are TGTGCCAGCAGTTTGTTCGGGGTCGGAGGTCCTGGAAACACCATATATTTT. Protein product: CASSLFGVGGPGNTIYF.

V gene TRBV6-4 combines with J gene TRBJ1-2, with D possibly being TRBD1 (6 bases). The CDR3 contains 14 residues. Germline V lookup: CDR1 MRHNA, CDR2 SNTAGT. V lost 10 bases to trimming and J lost 6 bases, with 21 bases between them. CDR3 nucleotide sequence: TGTGCCACACCTCGGGACACAGGGCGGGATGGCTACACCTTC. Translated: CATPRDTGRDGYTF.

This chain connects TRBV5-1 to TRBJ1-1, with TRBD1 as a possible D gene (6 bases). The length of the CDR3 is 14 residues. Trimming took 0 bases from V and 4 from J, leaving 10 bases between them. In germline, CDR1 is SGHRS, CDR2 YFSETQ. In DNA form, the CDR3 reads TGCGCCAGCAGCTTGGGTGGGGGCAGCACTGAAGCTTTCTTT. Translated: CASSLGGGSTEAFF.

V gene TRBV5-8 combines with J gene TRBJ1-5; possible D gene TRBD1, 5 bases. The CDR3 is 15 residues long. Germline assignment: CDR1 SGHTS and CDR2 YDEGEE. V was clipped by 3 bases and J by 4 bases, with 14 bases between them. The CDR3 loop reads CASSSSLTGNQPQHF. CDR3 nucleotides: TGTGCCAGCAGCTCAAGCTTAACAGGTAATCAGCCCCAGCATTTT.

The rearrangement uses TRBV15 and TRBJ2-7; 9 nucleotides agree with TRBD2. Looked up from germline, CDR1 is LNHNV and CDR2 is YYDKDF (reference sequence). Losses at the gene ends were 0 bases for V and 2 bases for J; bases not matched to a gene: 2. This CDR3 region has 15 residues. In nucleotides, the CDR3 is TGTGCCACCAGCAGAGAGGGCGGGGGGGCCTACGAGCAGTACTTC. Encoded protein: CATSREGGGAYEQYF.

The J gene is TRBJ2-2, the V gene TRBV7-3; possible D gene TRBD1, 5 bases. The CDR3 loop spans 14 amino acids. The V gene's germline CDR1 is SGHTA and CDR2 FQGTGA. V shed 5 bases and J shed 1 base, with 8 bases lying between them. The CDR3 DNA follows: TGTGCCAGCAGCCGTACAGGGAACACCGGGGAGCTGTTTTTT. Amino acid sequence: CASSRTGNTGELFF. Complete variable domain (other parts from reference TRBV7-3 and TRBJ2-2): GAGVSQTPSNKVTEKGKYVELRCDPISGHTALYWYRQSLGQGPEFLIYFQGTGAADDSGLPNDRFFAVRPEGSVSTLKIQRTERGDSAVYLCASSRTGNTGELFFGEGSRLTVL.

The chain uses TRBV6-5 and TRBJ1-1; D may be TRBD1 (5 bases). The ends were cut back, 7 bases at V and 3 bases at J, with 18 bases in the middle. CDR1 is MNHEY, CDR2 SVGAGI, per germline. This CDR3 has 15 residues. The CDR3 protein is CASKRMISGYTEAFF. The CDR3 DNA reads TGTGCCAGCAAACGTATGATTTCAGGGTACACTGAAGCTTTCTTT.

V and J are TRBV28 and TRBJ2-1; the D gene is possibly TRBD2 (6 bases). The CDR3 totals 14 residues. Germline CDR1 reads MDHEN; CDR2 reads SYDVKM. V shed 2 bases and J shed 4 bases, with 9 bases lying between them. CDR3 region: CASSLSGGYNEQFF. CDR3 DNA sequence: TGTGCCAGCAGTTTAAGTGGGGGGTACAATGAGCAGTTCTTC.

The J gene is TRBJ2-1, the V gene TRBV4-1; TRBD2 matches at 7 bases. The CDR3 loop spans 15 amino acids. Trimming took 2 bases from V and 6 from J; bases not matched to a gene: 7. Germline V lookup: CDR1 MGHRA, CDR2 YSYEKL. This chain's CDR3 is CASSQLAALLNEQFF. As DNA, the CDR3 is TGCGCCAGCAGCCAACTAGCGGCCCTTCTCAATGAGCAGTTCTTC.

V and J are TRBV20-1 and TRBJ1-2; weak D call: TRBD1 (6 bases). This CDR3 contains 13 residues. From germline, CDR1 is DFQATT and CDR2 SNEGSKA (reference sequence). Trimming left V 3 bases short and J 4 bases short, with 12 bases between. This chain's CDR3 is CSASEQGPYGYTF. Written as DNA, the CDR3 is TGCAGTGCTAGTGAACAGGGTCCCTATGGCTACACCTTC.

J is TRBJ1-6 and V is TRBV10-2; the D gene is possibly TRBD1 (5 bases). V lost 7 bases and J 7 bases, leaving 23 bases between the germline ends. The CDR3 spans 17 residues. Germline loops: CDR1 WSHSY, CDR2 SAAADI. The CDR3 sequence: CASTKDGARGGNSPLHF. CDR3 DNA sequence: TGCGCCAGCACCAAGGACGGGGCCCGGGGGGGGAATTCACCCCTCCACTTT.

The chain is built from TRBV3-1 (or the pseudogene TRBV3-2) and TRBJ1-2, with D possibly matching TRBD1 (6 bases). This CDR3 is built from 13 residues. Trimming stripped 2 bases from V and 4 bases from J, with 8 bases between. Germline values: CDR1 LGHDT, CDR2 YNNKEL (reference sequence). Written as DNA, the CDR3 is TGTGCCAGCAGCCAACAGGGGTTCTATGGCTACACCTTC. It specifies CASSQQGFYGYTF.

There are a few counts of this clone. This chain joins TRBV19 and TRBJ1-4, with unresolved D. The CDR3 is 15 amino acids. Germline V lookup: CDR1 LNHDA, CDR2 SQIVND (reference sequence). V lost 6 bases to trimming and J lost 1 base, with 12 bases between them. The CDR3 bases are TGTGCCAGTAGCGACTACGGATTAACTAATGAAAAACTGTTTTTT. It translates to CASSDYGLTNEKLFF.

The rearrangement joins TRBV28 to TRBJ1-6; TRBD1 is a possible D gene (6 bases). In germline, CDR1 is MDHEN, CDR2 SYDVKM. The CDR3 extends over 18 amino acids. The ends were cut back, 3 bases at V and 7 bases at J, with 22 bases in the middle. CDR3 coding DNA: TGTGCCAGCAGTTTCTTACCACCGGGACTAGGACAGAATTCACCCCTCCACTTT. Amino acid sequence: CASSFLPPGLGQNSPLHF.

This chain links TRBV19 with TRBJ1-3; unclear D gene. CDR3 length: 14 amino acids. Trimming took 5 bases from V and 2 from J, leaving 10 bases between them. Germline-derived CDR1 and CDR2 are LNHDA and SQIVND (reference sequence). CDR3 in amino acids: CASSPSGTGNTIYF. For the CDR3, the DNA is TGTGCCAGTAGTCCTTCGGGGACTGGAAACACCATATATTTT.

The chain carries TRBV7-9 and TRBJ2-5; no clear D gene. Per germline, CDR1 SEHNR and CDR2 FQNEAQ (reference sequence). CDR3 length: 12 residues. Deletions cut 1 base from V and 5 bases from J, with 5 bases between. CDR3 nucleotide sequence: TGTGCCAGCAGCTTAGGCAGTGAGACCCAGTACTTC. Encoded protein: CASSLGSETQYF.

This clone appeared once. This rearrangement joins TRBV11-3 to TRBJ2-5; tentative D call: TRBD1 (6 bases). From germline, CDR1 is SGHNT and CDR2 YENEEA. V was cut by 5 bases and J by 5 bases, with 12 bases left in between. This CDR3 has 13 amino acids. CDR3 nucleotide sequence: TGTGCCAGCAGCCTAAACAGGGTGGAGACCCAGTACTTC. Protein product: CASSLNRVETQYF.

This clone was seen a few times. The chain employs TRBV7-9 and TRBJ1-5; D remains unclear. Germline assignment: CDR1 SEHNR and CDR2 FQNEAQ (reference sequence). The CDR3 spans 15 residues. Trimming pared 1 base from V and 3 bases from J, leaving 10 bases between. The DNA for the CDR3 is TGTGCCAGCAGCTTAGGTGGAGGGCCCAATCAGCCCCAGCATTTT. Its translation: CASSLGGGPNQPQHF.

The V call is TRBV4-1, the J call TRBJ1-1, with 9 bases identical to TRBD1. This CDR3 comprises 18 residues. Germline CDR1 is MGHRA and CDR2 is YSYEKL. V trimming: 5 bases; J trimming: 6 bases; junction bases outside the gene matches: 19. This CDR3 is CASSREPGQGGVIAEAFF. The CDR3 coding sequence is TGCGCCAGCAGCAGAGAGCCGGGACAGGGAGGTGTAATCGCTGAAGCTTTCTTT.

The chain employs TRBV19 and TRBJ2-3; maybe TRBD2 (5 bases). CDR3 length: 15 amino acids. V was pared by 3 bases and J by 2 bases, with 12 bases between. The germline V gene encodes CDR1 LNHDA and CDR2 SQIVND (reference sequence). CDR3 protein: CASSISSGDTDTQYF. The CDR3 DNA sequence: TGTGCCAGTAGTATCTCCAGCGGTGACACAGATACGCAGTATTTT.

The chain carries TRBV4-2 and TRBJ1-3; TRBD1 matches at 9 bases. The junction had 2 bases not matched to a gene; V was cut back by 5 bases and J by 0 bases. Germline V lookup: CDR1 LGHNA, CDR2 YNFKEQ. The CDR3 totals 15 residues. The CDR3: CASSDRGSSGNTIYF. CDR3 nucleotides: TGTGCCAGCAGCGACAGGGGGAGCTCTGGAAACACCATATATTTT.

The chain combines TRBV5-6 with TRBJ2-3, with 8 bases aligning to TRBD1. CDR1 and CDR2 (germline): SGHDT, YYEEEE. With 4 bases clipped from V and 4 bases from J, the junction kept 5 bases outside the gene matches. CDR3 length: 14 amino acids. For the CDR3, the DNA is TGTGCCAGCAGCCGGGACAGGCCCGCAGATACGCAGTATTTT. Translating it yields CASSRDRPADTQYF. Combining the CDR3 with reference TRBV5-6 and TRBJ2-3 gives the whole variable domain DAGVTQSPTHLIKTRGQQVTLRCSPKSGHDTVSWYQQALGQGPQFIFQYYEEEERQRGNFPDRFSGHQFPNYSSELNVNALLLGDSALYLCASSRDRPADTQYFGPGTRLTVL.

Details on this clone: One end of the junction does not line up with germline, which may come from a read error. The chain recombines TRBV7-9 with TRBJ2-5; TRBD2 matches 12 bases. The germline CDR1 and CDR2 sequences are SEHNR and FQNEAQ (reference sequence). The CDR3 loop spans 14 amino acids. CDR3 nucleotide sequence: TGTGCCAGCAGCCTAGCGGGGGGGCACGAGACCCAGTACTTC. It is translated as CASSLAGGHETQYF.

The chain combines TRBV13 with TRBJ1-6, with D perhaps TRBD1 (5 bases). The length of the CDR3 is 14 residues. Between the trimmed V and J ends, which lost 3 bases and 7 bases, there was a span of 10 bases. Germline V gives CDR1 PRHDT, CDR2 FYEKMQ (reference sequence). For the CDR3, the DNA is TGTGCCAGCAGCTTGGGGCAGATCAATTCACCCCTCCACTTT. This gives the protein CASSLGQINSPLHF.

The chain employs TRBV5-1 and TRBJ2-3, with 7 bases lining up with TRBD2. V lost 6 bases, J lost 0 bases, and 19 bases stayed unmatched. Looked up from germline, CDR1 is SGHRS and CDR2 is YFSETQ. There are 19 residues in the CDR3. CDR3 nucleotides: TGCGCCAGCACCACCCGGAGTCCCGCGGGGGTATCTAGCACAGATACGCAGTATTTT. It codes for CASTTRSPAGVSSTDTQYF.